This T cell receptor (beta chain) originates from a study of vaccination effects on CD4 cells after COVID-19. Study-level information: It was a median of 72 days after the second dose that post-vaccine samples were obtained. Wells containing 1.5 million to 2.5 million PBMC each were cultured with 9 to 10 IU/ml IL-2 and 7.5 to 10 ug/ml peptides.

General observations from the study: Infection-derived and vaccine-derived clones contracted markedly late after vaccination.

Comments on this clone: Its antigen is as yet unknown.

The trim removed 7 bases at V and 3 bases at J, leaving 8 bases unmatched. There are 14 residues in the CDR3. From germline, CDR1 is SGHRS and CDR2 YFSETQ. Once cultured for approximately ten days, the cells underwent separation to obtain CD4+ T cells. Participants each got two BNT162b2 or mRNA-1273 vaccine doses. On days 3 and 7, fresh IL-2 medium replaced half the medium. Method: immunoSEQ multiplex PCR; TCRdb's copy keeps in-frame clones and lacks some. The data contain tens of thousands of clones, around 69% of them seen just once; the ten biggest clones take up about 2.2%. The material sequenced was CD4+ T cells from PBMCs cultured without peptide, taken after COVID-19 vaccination. This sequence originates from a human donor who received a COVID-19 vaccine. The rearrangement uses TRBV5-1 and TRBJ2-5, with 8 bases fitting TRBD2. The CDR3 reads CASRASGGEETQYF. As DNA, the CDR3 is TGCGCCAGCCGAGCCAGCGGGGGCGAAGAGACCCAGTACTTC.